Listed below are T cell receptor beta chains from one sample, sequenced in a study of Ad26.COV2.S vaccination and SARS-CoV-2 variants. Sequenced by immunoSEQ multiplex PCR; TCRdb stores in-frame clones only, minus some. The profile shows 440,000 or so clones, 90% of them singletons. The input for sequencing was peripheral blood, taken in a trial of Ad26.COV2.S vaccine versus placebo. The receptors stem from a person aged 18-65 years who received the Ad26.COV2.S COVID-19 vaccine or a placebo. CDR3s include the opening cysteine and the closing phenylalanine or tryptophan. The D gene is left open where the match is weak. The listing skips clone size in some rows; elsewhere it reads once, few, many or a size class.

d_gene,v_gene,abundance,j_gene,CDR3aa,CDR3nt
TRBD1,TRBV7-9,NA,TRBJ2-7,CASSRTGYYEQYF,TGTGCCAGCAGCCGGACAGGGTACTACGAGCAGTACTTC
NA,TRBV28,NA,TRBJ2-5,CASSKQGGTQETQYF,TGTGCCAGCAGCAAACAGGGAGGGACCCAAGAGACCCAGTACTTC
NA,TRBV7-9,once,TRBJ2-4,CASSGGPRSAKNIQYF,TGTGCCAGCTCGGGTGGGCCCCGATCGGCCAAAAACATTCAGTACTTC
NA,TRBV24-1,NA,TRBJ1-1,CATRAGHTNTEAFF,TGTGCCACCAGGGCGGGACATACGAACACTGAAGCTTTCTTT
NA,TRBV7-2,NA,TRBJ2-2,CASSLSRANTGELFF,TGTGCCAGCAGCTTATCGCGGGCGAACACCGGGGAGCTGTTTTTT
TRBD1,TRBV30,NA,TRBJ2-7,CAWRRQGSYEQYF,TGTGCCTGGAGGCGACAGGGTTCCTACGAGCAGTACTTC
NA,TRBV28,NA,TRBJ2-7,CASSLPPRLPDYEQYF,TGTGCCAGCAGTTTGCCCCCCCGGTTACCTGACTACGAGCAGTACTTC
NA,TRBV2,NA,TRBJ2-3,CASSDRSGVTDTQYF,TGTGCCAGCAGTGATAGGTCAGGGGTTACAGATACGCAGTATTTT
NA,TRBV19,NA,TRBJ1-5,CASSIKGRSNQPQHF,TGTGCCAGTAGTATAAAGGGGCGTAGCAATCAGCCCCAGCATTTT
TRBD2,TRBV5-1,NA,TRBJ2-1,CASSSPGGEQFF,TGCGCCAGCAGCTCGCCGGGGGGTGAGCAGTTCTTC
TRBD2,TRBV6-4,NA,TRBJ2-7,CASSDRTSGSGGNYEQYF,TGTGCCAGCAGTGACCGGACTAGCGGGAGCGGGGGGAACTACGAGCAGTACTTC
NA,TRBV10-3,NA,TRBJ1-5,CAISESSVMGNQPQHF,TGTGCCATCAGTGAGTCCTCGGTAATGGGCAATCAGCCCCAGCATTTT
TRBD1,TRBV6-5,NA,TRBJ1-2,CASSPSTGGLYGYTF,TGTGCCAGCAGTCCGTCGACAGGGGGCCTCTATGGCTACACCTTC
TRBD2,TRBV15,NA,TRBJ2-3,CATSRWGLADSTDTQYF,TGTGCCACCAGCAGATGGGGACTAGCGGATAGCACAGATACGCAGTATTTT
NA,TRBV9,NA,TRBJ2-7,CASSVGPGSYEQYF,TGTGCCAGCAGCGTAGGCCCGGGCTCCTACGAGCAGTACTTC
NA,TRBV2,NA,TRBJ1-4,CASTGEGIGEKLFF,TGTGCCAGCACCGGGGAGGGGATTGGTGAAAAACTGTTTTTT
TRBD2,TRBV4-2,NA,TRBJ2-1,CASSQDGDPSGSSDEQFF,TGTGCCAGCAGCCAAGACGGTGACCCGAGCGGGAGTTCTGATGAGCAGTTCTTC
NA,TRBV12-3/TRBV12-4,NA,TRBJ1-4,CASSLVGEKLFF,TGTGCCAGCAGTTTAGTGGGTGAAAAACTGTTTTTT
TRBD1,TRBV18,NA,TRBJ2-1,CASSPPLDRGNEQFF,TGTGCCAGCTCACCACCGTTGGACAGGGGCAATGAGCAGTTCTTC
NA,TRBV11-1,once,TRBJ2-7,CASSVGRIYEQYF,TGTGCCAGCAGCGTGGGACGGATTTACGAGCAGTACTTC
NA,TRBV5-1,NA,TRBJ2-5,CASSLGGQETQYF,TGCGCCAGCAGCTTGGGGGGGCAAGAGACCCAGTACTTC
NA,TRBV12-3/TRBV12-4,NA,TRBJ1-2,CASSSTQHRGYTF,TGTGCCAGCAGCTCCACGCAGCATCGGGGCTACACCTTC
NA,TRBV21-1,NA,TRBJ1-1,CASSKMLRQGWTEAFF,TGTGCCAGCAGCAAAATGCTGAGACAGGGATGGACTGAAGCTTTCTTT
NA,TRBV4-1,NA,TRBJ2-1,CASSQAALDEQFF,TGCGCCAGCAGCCAAGCGGCTCTGGATGAGCAGTTCTTC
TRBD1,TRBV4-2,NA,TRBJ1-4,CASSPQGGEKLFF,TGTGCCAGCAGCCCACAGGGGGGTGAAAAACTGTTTTTT
NA,TRBV10-3,NA,TRBJ1-5,CAISESMSGDNQPQHF,TGTGCCATCAGTGAGTCGATGTCAGGTGACAATCAGCCCCAGCATTTT
NA,TRBV4-1,NA,TRBJ1-1,CASSQEAERATEAFF,TGCGCCAGCAGCCAAGAGGCTGAGAGGGCCACTGAAGCTTTCTTT
NA,TRBV14,NA,TRBJ1-4,CASSQDPGGGKLFF,TGTGCCAGCAGCCAAGATCCCGGAGGGGGAAAACTGTTTTTT
TRBD2,TRBV27,NA,TRBJ2-7,CASRPTGLEFSTGQYF,TGTGCCAGCAGACCGACCGGACTAGAATTTTCGACGGGGCAGTACTTC
TRBD2,TRBV9,NA,TRBJ2-1,CASSKESGGAYNEQFF,TGTGCCAGCAGTAAGGAATCGGGAGGTGCTTACAATGAGCAGTTCTTC
NA,TRBV4-3,NA,TRBJ2-1,CASSQDLGRGYNEQFF,TGCGCCAGCAGCCAAGATCTGGGGCGAGGCTACAATGAGCAGTTCTTC
TRBD2,TRBV6-2/TRBV6-3,NA,TRBJ2-1,CASSFPLTSGRNNEQFF,TGTGCCAGCAGTTTCCCCTTGACTAGCGGGAGGAATAATGAGCAGTTCTTC
TRBD2,TRBV5-4,NA,TRBJ2-7,CASSPGLVADEQYF,TGTGCCAGCAGCCCGGGACTAGTGGCGGACGAGCAGTACTTC
TRBD2,TRBV28,NA,TRBJ2-1,CASSLSPGSTSGARNEQFF,TGTGCCAGCAGTTTATCGCCCGGGTCGACTAGCGGGGCGAGGAATGAGCAGTTCTTC
TRBD2,TRBV11-1,NA,TRBJ2-1,CASSLVAGGRRNEQFF,TGTGCCAGCAGCTTAGTGGCGGGAGGTCGTAGAAATGAGCAGTTCTTC